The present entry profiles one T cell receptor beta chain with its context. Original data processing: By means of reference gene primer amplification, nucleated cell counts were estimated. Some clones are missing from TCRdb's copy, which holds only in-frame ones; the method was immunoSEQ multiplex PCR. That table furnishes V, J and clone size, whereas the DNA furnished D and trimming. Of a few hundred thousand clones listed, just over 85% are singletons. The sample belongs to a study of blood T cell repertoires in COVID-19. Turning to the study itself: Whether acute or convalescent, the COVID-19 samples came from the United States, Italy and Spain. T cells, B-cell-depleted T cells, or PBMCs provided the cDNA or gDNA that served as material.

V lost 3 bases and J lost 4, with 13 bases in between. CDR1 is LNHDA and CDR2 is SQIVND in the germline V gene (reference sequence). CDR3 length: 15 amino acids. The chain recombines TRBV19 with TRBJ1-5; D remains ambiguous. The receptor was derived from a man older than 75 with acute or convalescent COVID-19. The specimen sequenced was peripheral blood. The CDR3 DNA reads TGTGCCAGTAGTATGGATGAGGTTTGGAATCAGCCCCAGCATTTT. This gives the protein CASSMDEVWNQPQHF. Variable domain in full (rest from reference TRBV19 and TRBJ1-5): DGGITQSPKYLFRKEGQNVTLSCEQNLNHDAMYWYRQDPGQGLRLIYYSQIVNDFQKGDIAEGYSVSREKKESFPLTVTSAQKNPTAFYLCASSMDEVWNQPQHFGDGTRLSIL.